Here is one T cell receptor beta chain with its context. These data belong to a study of CDR3 diversity in severe acne. V shed 0 bases, J shed 4 bases, and the junction held 5 bases outside the gene matches. This CDR3 spans 15 amino acids. Germline CDR1 is SEHNR and CDR2 is FQNEAQ (reference sequence). Each CDR3 protein gets one entry after TCRdb re-called the PCR reads with MiXCR. The sample holds roughly 100,000 distinct CDR3 sequences, roughly half seen once. This receptor was identified in a male donor with acne. The sample taken for sequencing was blood. J is TRBJ1-1 and V is TRBV7-9, with 7 positions matching TRBD1. CDR3 DNA: TGTGCCAGCAGCTTAGCACAGGGGATCGGCACTGAAGCTTTCTTT. Residues: CASSLAQGIGTEAFF.